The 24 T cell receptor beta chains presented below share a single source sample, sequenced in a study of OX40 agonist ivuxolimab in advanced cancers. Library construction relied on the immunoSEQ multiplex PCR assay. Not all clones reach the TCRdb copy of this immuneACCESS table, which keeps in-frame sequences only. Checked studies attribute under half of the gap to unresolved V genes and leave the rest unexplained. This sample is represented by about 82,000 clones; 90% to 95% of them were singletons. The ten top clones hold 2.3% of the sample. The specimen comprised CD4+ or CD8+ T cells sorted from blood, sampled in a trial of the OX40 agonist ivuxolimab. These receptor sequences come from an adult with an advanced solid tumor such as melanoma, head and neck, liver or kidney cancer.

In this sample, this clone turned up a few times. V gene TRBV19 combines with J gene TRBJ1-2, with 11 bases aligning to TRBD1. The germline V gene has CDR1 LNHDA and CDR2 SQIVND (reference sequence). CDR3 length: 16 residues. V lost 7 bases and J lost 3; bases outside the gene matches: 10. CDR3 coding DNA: TGTGCCAGTACCATGTCCCGGGACAGGGGGGACTATGGCTACACCTTC. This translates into CASTMSRDRGDYGYTF.

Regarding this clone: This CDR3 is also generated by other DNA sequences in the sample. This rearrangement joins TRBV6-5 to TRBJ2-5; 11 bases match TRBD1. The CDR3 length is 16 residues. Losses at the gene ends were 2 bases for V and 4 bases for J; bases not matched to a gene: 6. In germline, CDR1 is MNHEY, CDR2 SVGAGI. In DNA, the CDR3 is TGTGCCAGCAGTTACGGACAGGGGGCGGGCGGAGAGACCCAGTACTTC. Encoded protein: CASSYGQGAGGETQYF.

In nucleotides, the CDR3 is TGCGCCAGCAGCTTGCCTGGACAATTCTACAATGAGCAGTTCTTC. This codes for CASSLPGQFYNEQFF. The chain links TRBV5-1 to TRBJ2-1; TRBD1 might be the D (5 bases). The CDR3 totals 15 residues. Per germline, CDR1 SGHRS and CDR2 YFSETQ. V was pared by 1 base and J by 3 bases, with 11 bases between.

Written as DNA, the CDR3 is TGTGCCATCAGTGCACGCGGGGCTCCCGGGGAGCTGTTTTTT. Protein sequence: CAISARGAPGELFF. V gene TRBV10-3 combines with J gene TRBJ2-2, with D possibly matching TRBD2 (6 bases). Trimming removed 4 bases from V and 6 bases from J, with 12 bases in between. This CDR3 region has 14 residues. Germline loops: CDR1 ENHRY, CDR2 SYGVKD.

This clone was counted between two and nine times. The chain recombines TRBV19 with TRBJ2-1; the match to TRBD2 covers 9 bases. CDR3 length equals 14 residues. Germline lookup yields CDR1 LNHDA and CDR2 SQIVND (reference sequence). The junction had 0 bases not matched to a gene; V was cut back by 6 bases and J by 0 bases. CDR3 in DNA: TGTGCCAGTAGACTAGCGGGCTCCTACAATGAGCAGTTCTTC. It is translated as CASRLAGSYNEQFF.

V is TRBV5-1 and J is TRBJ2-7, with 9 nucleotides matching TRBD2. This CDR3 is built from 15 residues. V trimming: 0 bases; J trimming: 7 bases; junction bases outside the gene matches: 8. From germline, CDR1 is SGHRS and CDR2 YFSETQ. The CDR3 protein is CASSLAVAGVSEQYF. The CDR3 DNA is TGCGCCAGCAGCTTGGCAGTAGCGGGAGTAAGTGAGCAGTACTTC.

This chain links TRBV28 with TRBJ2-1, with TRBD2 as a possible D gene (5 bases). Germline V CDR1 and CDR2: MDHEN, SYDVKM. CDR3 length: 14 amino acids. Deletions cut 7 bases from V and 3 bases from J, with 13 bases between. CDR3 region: CASIGSLGYNEQFF. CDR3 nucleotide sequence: TGTGCCAGCATTGGGAGTCTTGGCTACAATGAGCAGTTCTTC.

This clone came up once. The CDR3 spells CASTRTGGDYGYTF. Here the CDR3 DNA reads TGCGCCAGCACCAGGACAGGGGGCGACTATGGCTACACCTTC. The chain links TRBV4-1 to TRBJ1-2, with 11 bases that match TRBD1. This CDR3 contains 14 residues. In germline, CDR1 is MGHRA, CDR2 YSYEKL. Trimming took 7 bases from V and 3 from J; bases not matched to a gene: 4.

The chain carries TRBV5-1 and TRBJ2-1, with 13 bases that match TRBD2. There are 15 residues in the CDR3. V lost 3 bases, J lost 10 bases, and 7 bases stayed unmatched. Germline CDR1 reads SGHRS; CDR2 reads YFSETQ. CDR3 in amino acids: CASSSRTSGGGEQFF. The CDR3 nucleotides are TGCGCCAGCAGCTCTCGGACTAGCGGGGGAGGCGAGCAGTTCTTC.

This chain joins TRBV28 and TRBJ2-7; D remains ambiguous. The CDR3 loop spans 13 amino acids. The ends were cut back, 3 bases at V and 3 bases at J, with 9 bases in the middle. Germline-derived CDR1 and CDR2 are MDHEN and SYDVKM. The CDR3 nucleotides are TGTGCCAGCAGTTTTTTTCGCCACTACGAGCAGTACTTC. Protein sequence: CASSFFRHYEQYF.

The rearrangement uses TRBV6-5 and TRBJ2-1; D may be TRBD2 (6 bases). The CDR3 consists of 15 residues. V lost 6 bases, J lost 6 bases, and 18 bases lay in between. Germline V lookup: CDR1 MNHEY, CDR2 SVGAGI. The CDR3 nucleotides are TGTGCCAGCAGGCCCGGGCTAGCGTTCGGCAATGAGCAGTTCTTC. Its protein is CASRPGLAFGNEQFF.

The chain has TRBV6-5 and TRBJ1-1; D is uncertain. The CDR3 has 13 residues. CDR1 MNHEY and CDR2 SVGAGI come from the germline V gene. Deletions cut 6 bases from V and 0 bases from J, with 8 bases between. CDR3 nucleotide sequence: TGTGCCAGCAGGATAAACATGAACACTGAAGCTTTCTTT. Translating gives CASRINMNTEAFF.

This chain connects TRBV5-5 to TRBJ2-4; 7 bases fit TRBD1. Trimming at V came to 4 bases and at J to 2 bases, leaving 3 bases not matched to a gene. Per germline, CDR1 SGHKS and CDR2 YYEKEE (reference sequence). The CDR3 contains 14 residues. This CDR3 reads CASSPGGTKNIQYF. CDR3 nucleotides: TGTGCCAGCAGCCCAGGGGGAACCAAAAACATTCAGTACTTC.

CDR3 bases: TGTGCCAGCAGCTGGGGGACAGGGGAGTCAGATACGCAGTATTTT. It translates to CASSWGTGESDTQYF. This chain links TRBV5-8 with TRBJ2-3, with 10 bases matching TRBD1. Germline assignment: CDR1 SGHTS and CDR2 YDEGEE. V was clipped by 3 bases and J by 4 bases; unmatched bases: 5. The CDR3 runs 15 residues.

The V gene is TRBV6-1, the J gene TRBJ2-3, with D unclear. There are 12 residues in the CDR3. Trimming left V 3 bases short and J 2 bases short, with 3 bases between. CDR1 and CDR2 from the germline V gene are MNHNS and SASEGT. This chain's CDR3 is CASSEYTDTQYF. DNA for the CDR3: TGTGCCAGCAGTGAGTACACAGATACGCAGTATTTT.

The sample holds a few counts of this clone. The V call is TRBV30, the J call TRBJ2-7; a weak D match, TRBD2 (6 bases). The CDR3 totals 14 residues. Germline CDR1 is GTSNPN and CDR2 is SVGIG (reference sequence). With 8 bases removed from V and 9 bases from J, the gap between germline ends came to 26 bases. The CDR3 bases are TGTGCCACAAGAGGTGGCGGGATTTCGCCTCGGCAGTACTTC. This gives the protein CATRGGGISPRQYF.

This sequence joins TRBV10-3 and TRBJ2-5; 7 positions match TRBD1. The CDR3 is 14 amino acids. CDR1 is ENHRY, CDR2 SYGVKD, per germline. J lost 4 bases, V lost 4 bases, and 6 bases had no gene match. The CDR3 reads CAISGGTVPETQYF. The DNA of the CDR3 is TGTGCCATCAGTGGGGGGACAGTCCCAGAGACCCAGTACTTC.

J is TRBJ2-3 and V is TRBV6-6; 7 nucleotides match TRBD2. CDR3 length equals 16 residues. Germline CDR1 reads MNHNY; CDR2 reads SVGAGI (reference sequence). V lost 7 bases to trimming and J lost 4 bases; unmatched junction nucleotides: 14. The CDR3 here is CASTIGGRAGADTQYF. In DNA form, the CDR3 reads TGTGCCAGCACTATAGGCGGCAGGGCGGGAGCAGATACGCAGTATTTT.

CDR3 sequence: CSPGEQPQHF. In DNA, the CDR3 is TGCAGTCCCGGGGAACAGCCCCAGCATTTT. The J gene is TRBJ1-5, the V gene TRBV20-1; D remains ambiguous. This CDR3 spans 10 amino acids. V lost 8 bases, J lost 7 bases, and 9 bases lay in between. CDR1 is DFQATT and CDR2 is SNEGSKA in the germline V gene (reference sequence).

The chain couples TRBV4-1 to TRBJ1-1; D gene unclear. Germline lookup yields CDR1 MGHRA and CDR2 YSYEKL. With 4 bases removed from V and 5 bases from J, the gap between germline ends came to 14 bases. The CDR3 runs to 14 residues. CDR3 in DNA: TGCGCCAGCAGCCGAGAGGCCTCAAGGACTGAAGCTTTCTTT. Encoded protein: CASSREASRTEAFF.

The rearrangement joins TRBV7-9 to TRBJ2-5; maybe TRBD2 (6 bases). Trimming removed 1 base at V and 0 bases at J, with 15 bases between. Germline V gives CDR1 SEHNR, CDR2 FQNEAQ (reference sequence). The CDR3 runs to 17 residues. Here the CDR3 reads CASSLEGLLPYQETQYF. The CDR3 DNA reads TGTGCCAGCAGCTTAGAAGGACTACTACCCTACCAAGAGACCCAGTACTTC.

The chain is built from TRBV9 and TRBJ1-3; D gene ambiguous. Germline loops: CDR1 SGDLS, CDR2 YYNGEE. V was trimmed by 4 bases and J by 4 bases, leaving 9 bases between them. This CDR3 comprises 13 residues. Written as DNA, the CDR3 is TGTGCCAGCAGCTACCTTATCGGAAACACCATATATTTT. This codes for CASSYLIGNTIYF.

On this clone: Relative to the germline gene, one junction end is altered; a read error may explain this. The CDR3 nucleotides read TGTGCTAGCAGCTTAGGTAGGAGAGAGACCCAGTACTTC. Translated, it gives CASSLGRRETQYF. This chain connects TRBV7-7 to TRBJ2-5; D is unclear. Germline V gene data show CDR1 as SSHAT and CDR2 as FNYEAQ (reference sequence). The CDR3 covers 13 residues.

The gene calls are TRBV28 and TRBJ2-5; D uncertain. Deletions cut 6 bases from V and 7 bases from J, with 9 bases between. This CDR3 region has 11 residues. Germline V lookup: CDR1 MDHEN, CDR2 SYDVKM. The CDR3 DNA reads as TGTGCCAGCAGCGCCCTTTTGACCCAGTACTTC. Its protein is CASSALLTQYF.